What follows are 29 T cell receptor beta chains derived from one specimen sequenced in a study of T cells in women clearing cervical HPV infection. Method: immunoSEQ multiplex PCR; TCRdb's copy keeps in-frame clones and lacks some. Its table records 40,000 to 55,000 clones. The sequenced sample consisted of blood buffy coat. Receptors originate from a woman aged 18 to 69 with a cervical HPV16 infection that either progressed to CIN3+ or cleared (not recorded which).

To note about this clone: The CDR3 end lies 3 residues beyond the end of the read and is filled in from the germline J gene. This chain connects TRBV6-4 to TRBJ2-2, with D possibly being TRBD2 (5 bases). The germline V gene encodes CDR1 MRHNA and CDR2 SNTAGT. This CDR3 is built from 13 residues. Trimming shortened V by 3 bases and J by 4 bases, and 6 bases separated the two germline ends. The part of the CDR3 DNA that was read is TGTGCCAGCAGTGAGAGGGCCACCGGGGAG. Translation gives CASSERATGE. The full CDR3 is CASSERATGELFF.

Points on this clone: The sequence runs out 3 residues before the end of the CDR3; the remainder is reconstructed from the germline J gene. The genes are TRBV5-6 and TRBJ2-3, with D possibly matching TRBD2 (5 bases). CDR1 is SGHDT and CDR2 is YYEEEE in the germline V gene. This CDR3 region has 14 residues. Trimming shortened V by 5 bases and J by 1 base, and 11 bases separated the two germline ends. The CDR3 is CASSFRGGTDTQYF. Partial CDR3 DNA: TGTGCCAGCAGTTTTCGGGGTGGCACAGATACG.

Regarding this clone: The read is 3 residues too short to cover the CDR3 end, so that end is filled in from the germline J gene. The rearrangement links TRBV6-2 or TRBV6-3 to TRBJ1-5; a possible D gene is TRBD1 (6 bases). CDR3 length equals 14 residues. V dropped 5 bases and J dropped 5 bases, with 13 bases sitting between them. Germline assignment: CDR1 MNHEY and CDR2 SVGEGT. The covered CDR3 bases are TGTGCCAGCAGTGATGGGGGCTCTTATCAGCCC. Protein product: CASSDGGSYQP. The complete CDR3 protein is CASSDGGSYQPQHF.

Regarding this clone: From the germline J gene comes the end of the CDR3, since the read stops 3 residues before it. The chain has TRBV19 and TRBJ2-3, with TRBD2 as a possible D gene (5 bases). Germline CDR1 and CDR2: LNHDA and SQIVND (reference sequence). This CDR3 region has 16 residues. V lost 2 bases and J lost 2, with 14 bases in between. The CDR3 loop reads CASSISRGGYTDTQYF. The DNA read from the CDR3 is TGTGCCAGTAGTATATCACGGGGTGGGTACACAGATACG.

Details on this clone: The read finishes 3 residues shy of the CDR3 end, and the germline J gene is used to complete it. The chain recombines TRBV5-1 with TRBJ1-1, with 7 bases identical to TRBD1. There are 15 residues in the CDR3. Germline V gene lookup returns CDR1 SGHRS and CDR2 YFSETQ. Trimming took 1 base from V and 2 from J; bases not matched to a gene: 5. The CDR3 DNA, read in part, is TGCGCCAGCAGCTTGTCCGGGACAGCAAACACTGAA. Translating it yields CASSLSGTANTE. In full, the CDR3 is CASSLSGTANTEAFF.

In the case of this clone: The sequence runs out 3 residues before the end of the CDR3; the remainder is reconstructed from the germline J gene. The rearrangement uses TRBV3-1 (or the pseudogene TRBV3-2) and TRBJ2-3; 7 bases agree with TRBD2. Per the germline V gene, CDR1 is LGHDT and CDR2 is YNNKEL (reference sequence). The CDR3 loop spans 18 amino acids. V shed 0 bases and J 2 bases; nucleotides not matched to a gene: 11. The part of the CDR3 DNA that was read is TGTGCCAGCAGCCAAGACTCGGGGGGAAACCCTTACACAGATACG. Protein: CASSQDSGGNPYTDT. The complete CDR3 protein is CASSQDSGGNPYTDTQYF.

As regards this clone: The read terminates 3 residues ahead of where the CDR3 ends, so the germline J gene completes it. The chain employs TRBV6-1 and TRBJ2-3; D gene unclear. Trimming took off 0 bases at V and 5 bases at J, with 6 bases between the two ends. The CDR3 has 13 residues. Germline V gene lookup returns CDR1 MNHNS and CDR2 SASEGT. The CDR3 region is CASSEAVKDTQYF. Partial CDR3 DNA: TGTGCCAGCAGTGAAGCCGTAAAAGATACG.

The CDR3 sequence is CASSVDRGSDTQYF. The covered CDR3 bases are TGTGCCAGCAGCGTGGACAGGGGGTCAGATACG. The chain has TRBV2 and TRBJ2-3; 10 bases align to TRBD1. The CDR3 end lies 3 residues beyond the end of the read and is filled in from the germline J gene. The CDR3 length is 14 residues. Germline V gene data show CDR1 as SNHLY and CDR2 as FYNNEI. Losses at the gene ends were 6 bases for V and 4 bases for J; bases not matched to a gene: 4.

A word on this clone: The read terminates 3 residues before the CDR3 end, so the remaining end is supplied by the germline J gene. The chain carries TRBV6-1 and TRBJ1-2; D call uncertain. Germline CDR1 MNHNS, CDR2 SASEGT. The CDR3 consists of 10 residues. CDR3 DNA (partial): TGTGCCAGCAGTGAAGTAGGC. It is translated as CASSEVG. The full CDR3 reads CASSEVGYTF.

CDR3 protein: CASSGTLAGSYEQYF. The sequenced CDR3 bases are TGTGCCAGCAGTGGCACATTAGCGGGGTCCTACGAG. V usage is TRBV6-1 and J usage is TRBJ2-7; 8 bases match TRBD2. The CDR3 extends 3 residues past the end of the read, so its final part is completed from the germline J gene. The germline gives CDR1 MNHNS, CDR2 SASEGT. The length of the CDR3 is 15 residues. The J segment lost 1 base and the V segment lost 4 bases, leaving 6 bases of the junction unmatched.

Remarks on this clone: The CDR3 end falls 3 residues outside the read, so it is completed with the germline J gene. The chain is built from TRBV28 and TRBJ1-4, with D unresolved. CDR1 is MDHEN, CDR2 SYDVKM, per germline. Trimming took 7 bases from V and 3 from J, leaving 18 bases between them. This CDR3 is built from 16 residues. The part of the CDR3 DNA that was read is TGTGCCAGCACTTCAACCGAGGCAGGCTCTAATGAAAAA. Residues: CASTSTEAGSNEK. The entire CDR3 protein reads CASTSTEAGSNEKLFF.

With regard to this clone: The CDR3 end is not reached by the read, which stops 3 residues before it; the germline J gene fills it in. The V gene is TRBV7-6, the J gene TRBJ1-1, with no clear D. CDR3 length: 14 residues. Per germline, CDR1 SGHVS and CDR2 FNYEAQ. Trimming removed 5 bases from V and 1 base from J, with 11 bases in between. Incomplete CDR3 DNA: TGTGCCAGCAGCAACAGAGCCGAGAACACTGAA. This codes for CASSNRAENTE. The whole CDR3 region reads CASSNRAENTEAFF.

CDR3 DNA (partial): TGTGCCAGCAGTCCTACTAGCGCCACCGGGGAG. It specifies CASSPTSATGE. In full, the CDR3 reads CASSPTSATGELFF. The chain carries TRBV7-9 and TRBJ2-2, with 7 positions matching TRBD2. The read halts 3 residues ahead of the CDR3 end, with the missing end drawn from the germline J gene. The CDR3 loop spans 14 amino acids. The junction had 5 bases not matched to a gene; V was cut back by 6 bases and J by 4 bases. Looked up from germline, CDR1 is SEHNR and CDR2 is FQNEAQ (reference sequence).

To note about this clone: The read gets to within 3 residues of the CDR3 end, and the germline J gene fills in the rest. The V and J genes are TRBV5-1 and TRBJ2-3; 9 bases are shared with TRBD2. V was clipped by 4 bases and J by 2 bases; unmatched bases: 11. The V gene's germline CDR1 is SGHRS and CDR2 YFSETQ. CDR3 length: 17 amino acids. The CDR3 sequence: CASSPLVLAGFTDTQYF. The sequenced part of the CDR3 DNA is TGCGCCAGCAGCCCTTTGGTGCTAGCGGGGTTCACAGATACG. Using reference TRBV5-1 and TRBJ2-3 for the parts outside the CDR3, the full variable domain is KAGVTQTPRYLIKTRGQQVTLSCSPISGHRSVSWYQQTPGQGLQFLFEYFSETQRNKGNFPGRFSGRQFSNSRSEMNVSTLELGDSALYLCASSPLVLAGFTDTQYFGPGTRLTVL.

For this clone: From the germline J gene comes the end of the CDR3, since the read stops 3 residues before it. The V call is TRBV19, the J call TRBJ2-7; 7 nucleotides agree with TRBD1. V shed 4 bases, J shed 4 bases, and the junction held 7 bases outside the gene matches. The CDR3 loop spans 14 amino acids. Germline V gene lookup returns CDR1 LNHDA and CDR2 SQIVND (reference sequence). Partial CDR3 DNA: TGTGCCAGTAGTACCCCGGGACAGATTTACGAG. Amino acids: CASSTPGQIYE. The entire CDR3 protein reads CASSTPGQIYEQYF. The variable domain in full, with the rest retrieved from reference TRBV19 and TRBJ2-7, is DGGITQSPKYLFRKEGQNVTLSCEQNLNHDAMYWYRQDPGQGLRLIYYSQIVNDFQKGDIAEGYSVSREKKESFPLTVTSAQKNPTAFYLCASSTPGQIYEQYFGPGTRLTVT.

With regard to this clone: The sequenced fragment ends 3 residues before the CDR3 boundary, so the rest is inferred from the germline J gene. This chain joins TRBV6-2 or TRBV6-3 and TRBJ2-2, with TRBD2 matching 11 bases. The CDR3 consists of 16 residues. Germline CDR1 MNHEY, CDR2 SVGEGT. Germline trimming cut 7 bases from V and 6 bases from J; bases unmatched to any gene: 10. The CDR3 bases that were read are TGTGCCAGCACCCTGATAGCGGGGGGGCTCTCCGGGGAG. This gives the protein CASTLIAGGLSGE. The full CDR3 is CASTLIAGGLSGELFF.

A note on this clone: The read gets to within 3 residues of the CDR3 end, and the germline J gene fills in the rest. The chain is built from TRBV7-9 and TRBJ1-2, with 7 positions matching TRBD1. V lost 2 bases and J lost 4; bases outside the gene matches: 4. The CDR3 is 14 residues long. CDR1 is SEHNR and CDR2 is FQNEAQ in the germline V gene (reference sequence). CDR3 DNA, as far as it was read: TGTGCCAGCAGCTTAAGGGACAGCCGCTATGGC. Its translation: CASSLRDSRYG. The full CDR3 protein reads CASSLRDSRYGYTF.

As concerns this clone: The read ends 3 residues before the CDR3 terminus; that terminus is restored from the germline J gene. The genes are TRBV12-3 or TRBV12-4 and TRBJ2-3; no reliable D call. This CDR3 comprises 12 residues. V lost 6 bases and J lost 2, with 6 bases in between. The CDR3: CASRLTTDTQYF. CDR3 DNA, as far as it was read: TGTGCCAGCAGACTCACCACAGATACG.

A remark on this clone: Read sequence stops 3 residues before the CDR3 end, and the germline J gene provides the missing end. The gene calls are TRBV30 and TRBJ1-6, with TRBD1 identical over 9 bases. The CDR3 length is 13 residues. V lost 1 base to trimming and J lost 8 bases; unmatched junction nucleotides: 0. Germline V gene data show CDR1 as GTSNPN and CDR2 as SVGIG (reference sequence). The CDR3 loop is CAWSGTGDSPLHF. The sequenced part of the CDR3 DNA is TGTGCCTGGAGTGGGACAGGGGATTCACCC.

CDR3 DNA (partial): TGTGCCAGCAGCCAAGATGGAAGTCGTGACAGGGGAGAGACC. Residues: CASSQDGSRDRGET. The full-length CDR3 reads as CASSQDGSRDRGETQYF. The chain is built from TRBV4-2 and TRBJ2-5; 8 bases map to TRBD1. Read data end 3 residues before the CDR3 end; the end is taken from the germline J gene. The germline CDR1 and CDR2 sequences are LGHNA and YNFKEQ. V lost 0 bases, J lost 4 bases, and 10 bases stayed unmatched. The CDR3 covers 17 residues.

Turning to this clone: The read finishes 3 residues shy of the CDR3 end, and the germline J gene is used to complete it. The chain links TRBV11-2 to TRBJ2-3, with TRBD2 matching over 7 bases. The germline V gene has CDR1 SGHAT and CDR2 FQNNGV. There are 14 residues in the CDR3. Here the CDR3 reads CASSLDGLAETQYF. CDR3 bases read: TGTGCCAGCAGCTTAGATGGGCTAGCGGAGACG.

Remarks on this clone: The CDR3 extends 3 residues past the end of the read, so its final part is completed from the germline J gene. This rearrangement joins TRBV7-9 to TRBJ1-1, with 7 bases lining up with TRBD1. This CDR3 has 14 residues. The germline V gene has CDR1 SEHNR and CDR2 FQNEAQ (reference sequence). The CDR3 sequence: CASSPDREVGGAFF. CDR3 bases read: TGTGCCAGCAGCCCTGACAGGGAGGTTGGTGGA.

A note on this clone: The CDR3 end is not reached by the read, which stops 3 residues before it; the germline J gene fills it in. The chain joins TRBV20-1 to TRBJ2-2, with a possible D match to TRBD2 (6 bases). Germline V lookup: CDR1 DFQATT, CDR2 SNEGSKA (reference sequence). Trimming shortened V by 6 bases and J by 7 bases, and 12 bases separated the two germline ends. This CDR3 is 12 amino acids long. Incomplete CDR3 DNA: TGCAGTGCGACTAGATGGGGCGGGGAG. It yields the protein CSATRWGGE. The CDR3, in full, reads CSATRWGGELFF.

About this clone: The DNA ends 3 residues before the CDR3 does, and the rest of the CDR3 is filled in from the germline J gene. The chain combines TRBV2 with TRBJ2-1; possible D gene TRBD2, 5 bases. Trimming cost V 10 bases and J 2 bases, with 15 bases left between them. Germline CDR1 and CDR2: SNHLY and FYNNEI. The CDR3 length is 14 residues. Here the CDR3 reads CATGLRKPYNEQFF. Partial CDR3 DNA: TGTGCCACCGGACTGCGAAAACCCTACAATGAG.

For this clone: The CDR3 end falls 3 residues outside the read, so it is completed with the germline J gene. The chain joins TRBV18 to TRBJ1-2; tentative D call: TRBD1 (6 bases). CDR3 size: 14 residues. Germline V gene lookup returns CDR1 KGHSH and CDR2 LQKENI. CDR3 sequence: CASSPDSVMNDYTF. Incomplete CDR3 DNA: TGTGCCAGCTCACCGGACAGCGTAATGAACGAC.

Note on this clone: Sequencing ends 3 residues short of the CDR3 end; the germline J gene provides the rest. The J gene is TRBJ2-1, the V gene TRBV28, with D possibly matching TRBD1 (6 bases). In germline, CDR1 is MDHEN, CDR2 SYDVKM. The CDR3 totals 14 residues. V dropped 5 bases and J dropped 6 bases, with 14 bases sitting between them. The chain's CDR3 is CASSTGQPLNEQFF. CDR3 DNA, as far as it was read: TGTGCCAGCAGTACCGGACAGCCCCTCAATGAG. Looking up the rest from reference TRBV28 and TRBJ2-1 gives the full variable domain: DVKVTQSSRYLVKRTGEKVFLECVQDMDHENMFWYRQDPGLGLRLIYFSYDVKMKEKGDIPEGYSVSREKKERFSLILESASTNQTSMYLCASSTGQPLNEQFFGPGTRLTVL.

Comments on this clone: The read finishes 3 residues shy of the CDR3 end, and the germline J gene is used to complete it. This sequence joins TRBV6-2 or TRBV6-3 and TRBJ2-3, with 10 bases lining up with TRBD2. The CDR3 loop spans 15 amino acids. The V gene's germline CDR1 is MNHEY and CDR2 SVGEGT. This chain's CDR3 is CASRPSGGQGETQYF. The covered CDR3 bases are TGTGCCAGCAGGCCTAGCGGGGGCCAGGGGGAGACG.

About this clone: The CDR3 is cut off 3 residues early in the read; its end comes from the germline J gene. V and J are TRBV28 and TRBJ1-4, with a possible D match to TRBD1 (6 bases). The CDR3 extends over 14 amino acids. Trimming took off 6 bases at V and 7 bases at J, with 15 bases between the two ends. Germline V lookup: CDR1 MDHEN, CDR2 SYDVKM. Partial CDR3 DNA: TGTGCCAGCAGACCAGGGGCTGGAGGTGAAAAA. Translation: CASRPGAGGEK. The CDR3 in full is CASRPGAGGEKLFF.

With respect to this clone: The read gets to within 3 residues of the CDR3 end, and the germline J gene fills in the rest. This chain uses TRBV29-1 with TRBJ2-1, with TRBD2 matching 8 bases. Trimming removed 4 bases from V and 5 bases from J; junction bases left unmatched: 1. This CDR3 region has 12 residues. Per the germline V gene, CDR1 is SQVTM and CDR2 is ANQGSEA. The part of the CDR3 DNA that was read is TGCAGCGTTGGGCGGGGGGACAATGAG. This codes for CSVGRGDNE. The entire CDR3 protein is CSVGRGDNEQFF.